This T cell receptor (beta chain) was recovered during a study of blood T cell repertoires in COVID-19. The CDR3 length is 14 residues. With 5 bases clipped from V and 0 bases from J, the junction kept 2 bases outside the gene matches. Per the germline V gene, CDR1 is SGHVS and CDR2 is FQNEAQ. Assay used: immunoSEQ multiplex PCR; TCRdb lists only in-frame clones, some missing. Of about 400,000 clones in the sample, 75% to 90% were seen once. The sequenced sample was peripheral blood. The TCR originated in a woman younger than 45 with active or convalescent COVID-19. V and J are TRBV7-8 and TRBJ1-1, with 8 bases matching TRBD1. The CDR3 sequence is CASSATGVNTEAFF. The CDR3 bases are TGTGCCAGCAGCGCGACAGGGGTGAACACTGAAGCTTTCTTT.